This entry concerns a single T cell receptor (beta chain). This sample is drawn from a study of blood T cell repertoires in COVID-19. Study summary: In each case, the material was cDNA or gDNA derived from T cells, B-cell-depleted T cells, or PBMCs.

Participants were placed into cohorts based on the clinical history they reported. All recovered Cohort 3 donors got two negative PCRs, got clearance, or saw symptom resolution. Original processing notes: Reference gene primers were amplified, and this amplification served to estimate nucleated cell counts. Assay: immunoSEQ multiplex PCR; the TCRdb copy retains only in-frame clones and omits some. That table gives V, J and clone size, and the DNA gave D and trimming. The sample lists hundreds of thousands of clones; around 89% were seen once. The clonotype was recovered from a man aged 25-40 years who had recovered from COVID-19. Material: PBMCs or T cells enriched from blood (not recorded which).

CDR3: CAWSSTPSYEQYF. The CDR3 DNA reads TGTGCCTGGAGTTCGACTCCTTCCTACGAGCAGTACTTC. The chain uses TRBV30 and TRBJ2-7; no definite D call. Looked up from germline, CDR1 is GTSNPN and CDR2 is SVGIG (reference sequence). V gave up 2 bases and J gave up 1 base, with 9 bases separating them. The CDR3 totals 13 residues.